One T cell receptor (beta chain) is described in this entry. Its antigen has not been determined. No base quality information exists; no much larger clone differs at one position. Trimming removed 3 bases from V and 13 bases from J, leaving 12 bases between the germline ends. The CDR3 goes from the cysteine to the phenylalanine over 11 residues. CDR3 DNA only is kept here, 33 bases in frame from base 1. The germline V gene provides CDR1 KGHSH and CDR2 LQKENI. This sample was taken from a study of identical twins' blood T cells (dated by TCRdb to the early 2010s). A note on the overall study: Roughly 50 million Illumina reads were obtained across some 12 libraries, of which six were alpha-chain libraries and six were beta-chain libraries. Using next-generation sequencing, the study compared the TCR alpha and beta chain repertoires of three pairs of monozygous twins to assess how genetics influences repertoire formation.

The donors were six healthy women who made up three monozygous twin pairs. All three twin pairs had been reared together and were thought likely to have met the same infectious agents and vaccines. TCR cDNA libraries were prepared from RNA that was isolated from peripheral blood mononuclear cells. Beyond this particular receptor, the publication reports: The count of CDR3 clonotypes shared by two donors depended mainly on the product of the two donors' cloneset sizes, and twins did not clearly depart from this trend. The proposed role of the TCRalpha J segment in MHC recognition during thymic selection was stated to require validation by independent studies. Because the twins were reared together, environmental influences could not be ruled out as the explanation for twin similarity. V gene usage, even among non-selected out-of-frame TCRbeta clonotypes, was reported to be markedly more similar within twin pairs than between unrelated donors. Among the most abundant TCRbeta clonotypes, every donor shared more CDR3 sequences with her own twin than with unrelated donors.

The library was built by means of 5' RACE. The instrument was an Illumina Genome Analyzer IIx. RNA-based TCR cDNA libraries were prepared by a previously described protocol with several modifications. To prevent cross-contamination, sample-specific barcodes were added to both ends of each TCR cDNA library during cDNA synthesis and amplification. As for how the authors treated the data: Each individual had between about 95,000 and nearly 500,000 identified clonotypes, and each library contained roughly 2.2 to 3.6 million CDR3-containing reads. Reads carrying improper barcode index combinations were removed, after which the MiTCR software was used to build a cloneset for each library. While assembling CDR3 clonotypes, MiTCR corrected PCR and sequencing errors and either filtered or rescued low-quality reads. Artificial out-of-frame clonotypes were removed by being mapped to in-frame sequences, with one indel in the CDR3 allowed. V and J gene usage similarity between donors was measured as Jensen-Shannon divergence divided by mean entropy. The public sequencing data were trimmed at Q25 with fastp and processed into clonotypes with MiXCR by TCRdb, which kept only in-frame beta chains. Entries are consolidated by CDR3 protein sequence, retaining the most common genes and DNA. These V and J calls are TCRdb output, not the study's own analysis. In this sample the table shows 300,000 to 400,000 distinct CDR3 sequences, over 25% of which occur a single time. The ten top clones hold 6.1% of the sample.

The chain employs TRBV18 and TRBJ1-2, with TRBD1 tentatively as D gene (5 bases match). The receptor's source is a woman aged 18 to 50 in good health. The sequencing sample was made of PBMCs. The nucleotides are TGTGCCAGCTCACCTACAGGCCCAACCACCTTC. This is translated as CASSPTGPTTF.